These 20 T cell receptor beta chains originate from one sample sequenced in a study of T cells in localized non-small cell lung cancer. Repertoires were generated with immunoSEQ multiplex PCR, while TCRdb's copy carries only in-frame clones and drops some. The data hold about 2,200 clones, with around 22% observed a single time. The material sequenced was normal lung tissue next to the tumor, taken before any cancer treatment. The receptors originated from a male donor older than 55 with stage I lung adenocarcinoma.

Only a few counts were recorded for this clone. The chain links TRBV14 to TRBJ1-1; the match to TRBD1 covers 7 bases. V gave up 4 bases and J gave up 7 bases; unmatched junction bases: 6. The CDR3 runs to 13 residues. CDR1 and CDR2 from the germline V gene are SGHDN and FVKESK. In DNA, the CDR3 is TGTGCCAGCAGCCTGAATCAGGGGGGTGAAGCTTTCTTT. Protein product: CASSLNQGGEAFF.

The table lists this clone with a few counts. The CDR3 region is CASSRPNTGELFF. For the CDR3, the DNA is TGTGCCAGCAGCAGACCGAACACCGGGGAGCTGTTTTTT. V gene TRBV9 combines with J gene TRBJ2-2; D call uncertain. Trimming pared 4 bases from V and 0 bases from J, leaving 4 bases between. Germline V gene data show CDR1 as SGDLS and CDR2 as YYNGEE. This CDR3 is built from 13 residues.

In this sample, this clone turned up a few times. The V call is TRBV7-1, the J call TRBJ2-1, with D uncertain. TRBV7-1 is known as an ORF, though its function is uncertain. The CDR3 loop spans 14 amino acids. Trimming left V 4 bases short and J 3 bases short, with 10 bases between. CDR3 protein: CASSLKGSYNEQFF. The CDR3 coding sequence is TGTGCCAGCAGCTTAAAGGGCAGCTACAATGAGCAGTTCTTC.

By share, this clone counts as large. The sample holds other DNA sequences that translate to the same CDR3. V gene TRBV30 combines with J gene TRBJ1-5, with D tentatively TRBD1 (5 bases). Germline V gene sequence: CDR1 GTSNPN, CDR2 SVGIG (reference sequence). V lost 3 bases and J lost 7, with 16 bases in between. This CDR3 comprises 14 residues. This CDR3 reads CAWSGVGDGQPQHF. The DNA for the CDR3 is TGTGCCTGGAGCGGGGTGGGGGACGGGCAGCCCCAGCATTTT.

The chain couples TRBV6-8 to TRBJ2-3; 8 bases match TRBD2. Germline V gene sequence: CDR1 MNHGY, CDR2 SAAAGT. The CDR3 is made up of 15 amino acids. V dropped 4 bases and J dropped 5; count of bases not matched to a gene: 8. The CDR3 reads CASSFSGTGGDTQYF. The CDR3 DNA reads as TGTGCCAGCAGTTTTAGCGGGACCGGCGGAGATACGCAGTATTTT.

This clone has only a few counts. J is TRBJ2-1 and V is TRBV10-3; TRBD2 matches 12 bases. The CDR3 covers 14 residues. V gave up 10 bases and J gave up 8 bases; unmatched junction bases: 9. CDR1 and CDR2 (germline): ENHRY, SYGVKD. CDR3 nucleotide sequence: TGTGCCAGGAGGCTAGCGGGAGGGCTACATGAGCAGTTCTTC. This sequence encodes CARRLAGGLHEQFF.

The chain uses TRBV11-3 and TRBJ1-5; 7 nucleotides line up with TRBD1. Germline CDR1 reads SGHNT; CDR2 reads YENEEA. The CDR3 is 15 residues long. V trimming: 5 bases; J trimming: 4 bases; junction bases outside the gene matches: 8. CDR3 nucleotide sequence: TGTGCCAGCAGCGTGGAGACAGGGTTGAATCAGCCCCAGCATTTT. This gives the protein CASSVETGLNQPQHF. Drawing the rest from reference TRBV11-3 and TRBJ1-5, the complete variable domain is EAGVVQSPRYKIIEKKQPVAFWCNPISGHNTLYWYLQNLGQGPELLIRYENEEAVDDSQLPKDRFSAERLKGVDSTLKIQPAELGDSAVYLCASSVETGLNQPQHFGDGTRLSIL.

The chain has TRBV11-3 and TRBJ1-1; D uncertain. Looked up from germline, CDR1 is SGHNT and CDR2 is YENEEA. The CDR3 runs to 16 residues. Trimming removed 7 bases at V and 0 bases at J, with 18 bases between. The CDR3, as DNA: TGTGCCAGCACCGCCTCAGAGTATCCGATGAACACTGAAGCTTTCTTT. Residues: CASTASEYPMNTEAFF.

This clone showed up many times. The chain employs TRBV9 and TRBJ2-2; 8 positions match TRBD2. Germline CDR1 reads SGDLS; CDR2 reads YYNGEE. This CDR3 has 15 amino acids. J was trimmed by 4 bases and V by 2 bases; bases with no gene match: 4. The DNA of the CDR3 is TGTGCCAGCAGCGTGGTCGCGGGGGGCACCGGGGAGCTGTTTTTT. Translated: CASSVVAGGTGELFF.

This clone was seen only a few times. The J gene is TRBJ2-1, the V gene TRBV11-3; D tentatively fits TRBD1 or TRBD2 (5 bases each). The CDR3 runs 17 residues. The germline V gene encodes CDR1 SGHNT and CDR2 YENEEA. The V and J ends lost 4 bases and 1 base respectively, with 17 bases between them. The CDR3 coding sequence is TGTGCCAGCAGCTCCTCCGGGACGACCAGTTCCTACAATGAGCAGTTCTTC. Translating it yields CASSSSGTTSSYNEQFF. Full variable domain (missing parts from reference TRBV11-3 and TRBJ2-1): EAGVVQSPRYKIIEKKQPVAFWCNPISGHNTLYWYLQNLGQGPELLIRYENEEAVDDSQLPKDRFSAERLKGVDSTLKIQPAELGDSAVYLCASSSSGTTSSYNEQFFGPGTRLTVL.

The J gene is TRBJ2-1, the V gene TRBV5-1; 7 nucleotides match TRBD2. CDR1 SGHRS and CDR2 YFSETQ come from the germline V gene. V lost 2 bases and J lost 6; bases outside the gene matches: 8. The CDR3 consists of 15 residues. Here the CDR3 DNA reads TGCGCCAGCAGCTTAATGGCGGGAGAGTCCAATGAGCAGTTCTTC. Translation gives CASSLMAGESNEQFF.

The chain is built from TRBV6-8 and TRBJ2-4, with D unresolved. V was cut by 2 bases and J by 3 bases, with 5 bases left in between. The CDR3 length is 13 residues. CDR1 is MNHGY and CDR2 is SAAAGT in the germline V gene. The CDR3 sequence: CASSYGLKNIQYF. DNA of the CDR3: TGTGCCAGCAGTTACGGGCTCAAAAACATTCAGTACTTC.

The V and J genes are TRBV19 and TRBJ2-5, with D hard to call. Germline V gives CDR1 LNHDA, CDR2 SQIVND (reference sequence). Between the trimmed V and J ends, which lost 6 bases and 0 bases, there was a span of 17 bases. The CDR3 is 16 amino acids. The CDR3 spells CASRPTSTSYQETQYF. CDR3 in DNA: TGTGCCAGTAGACCCACCTCGACCTCGTACCAAGAGACCCAGTACTTC.

Sample share makes this clone hyperexpanded (1% or more). J is TRBJ2-3 and V is TRBV9; D unclear. With 0 bases removed from V and 1 base from J, the gap between germline ends came to 6 bases. The CDR3 has 14 amino acids. The germline gives CDR1 SGDLS, CDR2 YYNGEE. The DNA for the CDR3 is TGTGCCAGCAGCGTAGTAGGCGGCACAGATACGCAGTATTTT. Residues: CASSVVGGTDTQYF.

The rearrangement links TRBV6-8 to TRBJ1-1, with TRBD1 as a possible D gene (6 bases). The CDR3 length is 13 residues. V lost 7 bases and J 6 bases, leaving 15 bases between the germline ends. Germline V CDR1 and CDR2: MNHGY, SAAAGT. CDR3 protein: CASMRDTYAEAFF. The DNA for the CDR3 is TGTGCCAGCATGAGGGACACTTACGCTGAAGCTTTCTTT.

The CDR3 DNA is TGTGCCAGCAGAAACAGGATTTTTGGGACTAGCGGGAGGGCCGACACCGGGGAGCTGTTTTTT. Residues: CASRNRIFGTSGRADTGELFF. The gene calls are TRBV28 and TRBJ2-2; 16 bases align to TRBD2. The length of the CDR3 is 21 residues. With V trimmed by 6 bases and J by 3 bases, 16 bases remained unmatched. CDR1 is MDHEN and CDR2 is SYDVKM in the germline V gene. The full variable domain, completed using reference TRBV28 and TRBJ2-2, is DVKVTQSSRYLVKRTGEKVFLECVQDMDHENMFWYRQDPGLGLRLIYFSYDVKMKEKGDIPEGYSVSREKKERFSLILESASTNQTSMYLCASRNRIFGTSGRADTGELFFGEGSRLTVL.

This clone has a handful of counts. The chain employs TRBV5-1 and TRBJ2-1, with 12 bases fitting TRBD2. The germline V gene has CDR1 SGHRS and CDR2 YFSETQ. Germline trimming cut 0 bases from V and 8 bases from J; bases unmatched to any gene: 18. The CDR3 spans 20 residues. The CDR3 bases are TGCGCCAGCAGCTTGGGGGTACTAGCGGGGGGCGCAAAGGGTAGGGATGAGCAGTTCTTC. Its translation: CASSLGVLAGGAKGRDEQFF.

This chain joins TRBV7-2 and TRBJ1-1; D is uncertain. Germline V gene lookup returns CDR1 SGHTA and CDR2 FQGNSA. Trimming removed 1 base from V and 4 bases from J, with 7 bases in between. The CDR3 contains 13 residues. Written as DNA, the CDR3 is TGTGCCAGCAGCTTAGGATTTTTCACTGAAGCTTTCTTT. It encodes CASSLGFFTEAFF.

Of note for this clone: An end of the junction does not agree with germline; a read error may underlie this. The chain links TRBV6-8 to TRBJ1-1, with D tentatively TRBD1 (6 bases). The length of the CDR3 is 16 residues. Germline V gene data show CDR1 as MNHGY and CDR2 as SAAAGT. In DNA form, the CDR3 reads TGTGCCAGCAGTGACTCGAGAACAGGGCGATACACTGAAGCTTTCTTT. This sequence encodes CASSDSRTGRYTEAFF.

The J gene is TRBJ2-1, the V gene TRBV7-5; TRBD1, as called in the table, went unchecked against the DNA. TRBV7-5 is labeled a pseudogene. The length of the CDR3 is 18 residues. CDR3 nucleotide sequence: TGTGCCAGCAGCTTAGATCGAGTTCAGGGGCCCAGGGACAATGAGCAGTTCTTC. It translates to CASSLDRVQGPRDNEQFF.